This record concerns one T cell receptor (beta chain) sequence. This sample stems from a study of tumor-infiltrating lymphocytes in oesophageal squamous cell carcinoma. TCRdb redid the calling of the PCR reads with MiXCR, one entry per CDR3 protein. In the table there are about 10,000 distinct CDR3 sequences, 60% of which are singletons. The germline V gene encodes CDR1 SGHAT and CDR2 FQNNGV. The CDR3 spans 14 residues. This TCR was recovered from a female donor with esophageal squamous cell carcinoma. The genes are TRBV11-2 and TRBJ2-3, with 8 bases fitting TRBD1. With the DNA end fitting TRBJ2-7 better, the J assignment may be wrong. Sequenced sample: esophageal tumor tissue. CDR3 bases: TGTGCCAGCAGGTTGCAGGGGGCGTCCTACGAGCAGTACTTC. It codes for CASRLQGASYEQYF.